This T cell receptor beta chain was profiled in a study of preoperative IRX-2 immunotherapy in early breast cancer. Specified treatment: preoperative locoregional IRX-2 cytokine immunotherapy. Samples came from a phase Ib trial of preoperative locoregional IRX-2 cytokine immunotherapy. The protocol was immunoSEQ multiplex PCR, while the TCRdb copy is restricted to in-frame clones and leaves out a portion. The sample includes around 39,000 clones, over 85% of them seen just once. Germline V gene data show CDR1 as ENHRY and CDR2 as SYGVKD. The length of the CDR3 is 15 residues. V trimming: 2 bases; J trimming: 2 bases; junction bases outside the gene matches: 3.

This TCR derives from a human donor with breast cancer. This chain joins TRBV10-3 and TRBJ2-7; 10 bases map to TRBD2. This specimen was tumor tissue, taken after IRX-2 immunotherapy. CDR3 sequence: CAISEDTSGAYEQYF. The CDR3 region has the DNA TGTGCCATCAGTGAGGACACTAGCGGGGCCTACGAGCAGTACTTC.